This section outlines one T cell receptor beta chain sequence together with its context. Its antigen is currently unknown. The CDR3 regions of TCR beta were amplified from RNA transcripts. TCR CDR3 underwent first-round RT-PCR with the HTBI primer set. TCRdb called the multiplex PCR reads again in MiXCR, with one record for every CDR3 protein. The table lists around 600,000 distinct CDR3 sequences, roughly 15% of them singletons, with approximately 12% in the top ten. Exclusion criteria comprised uncontrolled infection, other autoimmune disease, pregnancy or lactation. Clinical symptoms, serum thyroxine and TRAb, thyroid ultrasound and orbital computed tomography were used for the diagnoses. The data derive from a study of T cells in Graves' hyperthyroidism and ophthalmopathy. Overall study findings and caveats: Most expanded thyroid clonotypes above 0.001 recurred in blood. Ophthalmopathy could be told apart from stable hyperthyroidism with a 13 V-J model.

Germline lookup yields CDR1 LNHDA and CDR2 SQIVND (reference sequence). The CDR3 contains 17 residues. With 5 bases clipped from V and 8 bases from J, the junction kept 9 bases outside the gene matches. Material for sequencing was blood. The receptor's source is a woman aged 45-59 years with Graves' ophthalmopathy. The chain combines TRBV19 with TRBJ2-1, with 16 bases aligning to TRBD2. The CDR3 bases are TGTGCCAGTAGTCCCGGGACTAGCGGGAGGGCCCTCGATGAGCAGTTCTTC. This sequence encodes CASSPGTSGRALDEQFF.